This entry lists 9 T cell receptor beta chains sequenced from one sample in a study of post-analysis software for immune sequencing data. Whole-study results and caveats: There were about five TRBV segments more frequent in patients than controls, and TRBV5-6, TRBV5-1 and TRBV20-1 were among them.

Incorporated into the TCR beta cDNA libraries were unique molecular identifiers, which served to reduce PCR and sequencing biases. TCRdb passed the PCR reads through MiXCR, listing each CDR3 protein once. The data contain about 430,000 distinct CDR3 sequences, 30% to 45% of them singletons. These receptors have no identified antigens. The sample consisted of blood. These receptors were taken from a girl aged 2 to 9 with multiple sclerosis.

The gene calls are TRBV7-2 and TRBJ1-2, with D hard to call. Per germline, CDR1 SGHTA and CDR2 FQGNSA. V lost 10 bases and J 4 bases, leaving 25 bases between the germline ends. The CDR3 is 16 residues long. CDR3 in DNA: TGTGCCATTAATGGGCGGGGAATATTCGTTGGCTATGGCTACACCTTC. Its translation: CAINGRGIFVGYGYTF.

V gene TRBV12-3 or TRBV12-4 combines with J gene TRBJ2-7; D unclear. The CDR3 consists of 16 residues. V shed 2 bases and J shed 6 bases, with 20 bases lying between them. The CDR3 protein is CASSLRKGSAPVEQYF. In nucleotides, the CDR3 is TGTGCCAGCAGTTTAAGGAAAGGCTCCGCCCCGGTCGAGCAGTACTTC.

Only a few counts were recorded for this clonotype. The rearrangement uses TRBV24-1 and TRBJ1-2; 7 nucleotides align to TRBD1. Germline lookup yields CDR1 KGHDR and CDR2 SFDVKD. This CDR3 region has 15 residues. Germline trimming cut 3 bases from V and 6 bases from J; bases unmatched to any gene: 9. Here the CDR3 DNA reads TGTGCCACCAGTGATCACCAAACAGGGGACGATGGCTACACCTTC. Amino acids: CATSDHQTGDDGYTF.

The V gene is TRBV20-1, the J gene TRBJ2-5; no clear D gene. With 6 bases removed from V and 1 base from J, the gap between germline ends came to 12 bases. CDR1 and CDR2 (germline): DFQATT, SNEGSKA (reference sequence). CDR3 size: 13 residues. The CDR3 sequence: CSARAQVQETQYF. The DNA of the CDR3 is TGCAGTGCCCGGGCCCAGGTCCAAGAGACCCAGTACTTC.

This clonotype occurred a few times. The chain combines TRBV10-3 with TRBJ2-4; 7 bases are shared with TRBD2. The junction had 1 base not matched to a gene; V was cut back by 4 bases and J by 7 bases. Germline loops: CDR1 ENHRY, CDR2 SYGVKD. The CDR3 runs 12 residues. The CDR3 DNA reads TGTGCCATCAGTGGGGGGGGGAACATTCAGTACTTC. Translating gives CAISGGGNIQYF.

This chain connects TRBV6-1 to TRBJ2-7; 8 bases are a match to TRBD2. The germline CDR1 and CDR2 sequences are MNHNS and SASEGT. The CDR3 has 14 amino acids. Losses at the gene ends were 6 bases for V and 3 bases for J; bases not matched to a gene: 7. CDR3 in amino acids: CASRRTSPYYEQYF. CDR3 sequence (DNA): TGTGCCAGCAGAAGGACTAGCCCTTACTACGAGCAGTACTTC.

The chain has TRBV20-1 and TRBJ1-1; D gene unclear. Trimming pared 4 bases from V and 0 bases from J, leaving 6 bases between. Per germline, CDR1 DFQATT and CDR2 SNEGSKA (reference sequence). This CDR3 region has 12 residues. For the CDR3, the DNA is TGCAGTGCTAACGAGTTGAACACTGAAGCTTTCTTT. This codes for CSANELNTEAFF.

The V and J genes are TRBV5-1 and TRBJ1-3; the D gene is possibly TRBD1 (5 bases). V was shortened by 0 bases and J by 4 bases, with 14 bases between the two germline ends. CDR1 is SGHRS and CDR2 is YFSETQ in the germline V gene. This CDR3 is 16 amino acids long. This CDR3 reads CASSLGGGATGNTIYF. The DNA for the CDR3 is TGCGCCAGCAGCTTGGGTGGAGGGGCTACAGGAAACACCATATATTTT.

The rearrangement uses TRBV6-2 or TRBV6-3 and TRBJ2-7; a weak D match, TRBD2 (5 bases). CDR1 is MNHEY, CDR2 SVGEGT, per germline. Trimming took 5 bases from V and 6 from J, leaving 8 bases between them. The CDR3 consists of 11 residues. CDR3 DNA: TGTGCCAGCAGTCGGACTCCCGAGCAGTACTTC. Its translation: CASSRTPEQYF.